This T cell receptor beta chain was recovered during a study of shared clonotypes between healthy human individuals (TCRdb year 2020). With regard to the full study: The cohort comprised a couple of women and a few men aged 18 to 49 years. Each donor's leukapheresis produced roughly between about 0.9 and 9.5 billion PBMCs. Libraries were prepared and TCR repertoires were sequenced by different laboratories using diverse techniques, in order to increase sequencing depth and limit assay-specific biases. Per donor, three plates each were used for CD4 naive and CD4 memory, two for CD8 naive, and one for CD8 memory. To estimate repertoire size and how much clonotypes are shared between individuals, the study performed deep sequencing of blood TCR repertoires from five healthy adults. Here is what the overall study found, with its caveats: Incomplete sequencing was indicated by rarefaction of sorted-subset datasets, despite the large sequencing depth. Sampling was restricted to blood, and TCR repertoires in tissue are likely to differ from TCR repertoires in blood. Sharing across a few donors was observed for roughly 5.4% of naive CD4, over 3% of naive CD8, 2% to 2.5% of memory CD4, and over 0.3% of memory CD8 clonotypes. Pairwise subsampling indicated that sequencing depth was expected to affect the degree of clonotype sharing among donors. Naive subsets generally had larger estimated clonotype richness than memory subsets did. Higher generation probabilities were observed for clonotypes shared by all four sorted-subset donors than for non-shared clonotypes. Because the study included a small number of donors, the genetic and exposure-history diversity represented was limited.

Using the deep immunoSEQ assay, multiplex PCR amplified TCR CDR3 regions from genomic DNA. For each cell subset, the extracted genomic DNA was distributed evenly across all wells of several immunoSEQ 96-well plates, and each plate served as one replicate. Each replicate PCR for sorted subsets received about 220 ng genomic DNA, equal to roughly 33,000 T cell genomes. The purified libraries were quantified using a Qubit 3.0 fluorometer, sized with a Bioanalyzer 2100, and then quantified again using the KAPA Library Quantification kit. Each immunoSEQ 96-well plate was sequenced on its own single-read 150-cycle Illumina NextSeq 550 flow cell. In the source study's methods: Because the immunoSEQ output included only junctional sequences and no quality scores, the filtering could not be the same as the filtering used for full-length reads. Sequences were annotated with PyIR, a Python wrapper for IgBLAST v1.9, and V/J genes and CDR3 were assigned using IMGT germline references. Reads were removed for weak V/J assignments (E-value above 1e-6), missing CDR3, stop codons, out-of-frame junctions, or ambiguous translated residues. V3J clonotypes were defined by identical inferred V gene, J gene, and CDR3 amino acid sequence. Percentage overlap between repertoires was calculated by dividing the number of shared unique clonotypes by the size of the smaller repertoire. Three approaches were used to assess repertoire richness: RTK rarefaction, the Chao1 estimator, and Recon v2.1 estimates of unobserved clonotypes. Generation probabilities for all TCRbeta clonotypes obtained by the gDNA method from four donors were computed using OLGA. TCRdb mirrors the immuneACCESS table, restricted to in-frame sequences. Some clones are absent from its copies; in checked studies, under half trace to an unresolved V gene, and the reason for the others is unknown. V and J calls and clone size are given by that table; D and trimming were obtained from the DNA. This sample has around 2.1 million clones in its table, and 95% of those were observed once. Approximately 0.13% of the sample lies in the top ten.

The donors were healthy, HIV-negative adults with no recently reported acute infections or vaccinations. Every donor was a Caucasian adult residing in Nashville, Tennessee, USA. CD4+ T cells were enriched by magnetic negative selection; naive cells were then positively selected on CD45RA, and the negative fraction formed the memory subset. Blood was collected by leukapheresis, and PBMCs were isolated by Ficoll-Histopaque density gradient centrifugation and then cryopreserved in liquid nitrogen vapor phase. Purity and quantity of every magnetically sorted T cell population were checked by analytical flow cytometry. From each sorted fraction, genomic DNA was isolated and quantified by UV absorbance on a Nanodrop 2000c. Turning to this clone: What this receptor recognizes is not known. No base quality values were provided; no much bigger clone lies one nucleotide off.

Compared with germline, V lacks 6 bases and J lacks 3 bases; bases without a gene match: 5. CDR1 and CDR2, looked up from the germline V gene, are MNHEY and SVGAGI. The CDR3 holds 14 amino acids from the cysteine to the phenylalanine. The kept DNA is CDR3 alone, 42 bases in frame from the first base. Sequencing was performed on naive CD4+ T cells sorted from blood. Per the publication, the cell subset or site label means: CD45RA+ positively selected. This chain joins TRBV6-5 to TRBJ1-5; 7 of the junction bases match TRBD1. The receptor's source is a man aged 18-30 years in good health. CDR3 loop: CASSRDSPNQPQHF. The DNA reads TGTGCCAGCAGCCGGGACAGCCCCAATCAGCCCCAGCATTTT.